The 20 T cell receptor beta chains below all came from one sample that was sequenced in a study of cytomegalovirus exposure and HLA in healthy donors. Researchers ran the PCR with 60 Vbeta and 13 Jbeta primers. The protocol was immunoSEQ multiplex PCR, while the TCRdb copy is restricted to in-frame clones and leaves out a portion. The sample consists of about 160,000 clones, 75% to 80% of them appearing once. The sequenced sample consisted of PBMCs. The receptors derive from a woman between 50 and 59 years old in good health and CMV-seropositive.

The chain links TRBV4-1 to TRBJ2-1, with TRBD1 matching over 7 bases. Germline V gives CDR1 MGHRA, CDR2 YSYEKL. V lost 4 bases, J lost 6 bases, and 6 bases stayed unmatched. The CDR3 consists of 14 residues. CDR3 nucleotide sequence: TGCGCCAGCAGCCGGGCAGACAGGGCCAATGAGCAGTTCTTC. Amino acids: CASSRADRANEQFF.

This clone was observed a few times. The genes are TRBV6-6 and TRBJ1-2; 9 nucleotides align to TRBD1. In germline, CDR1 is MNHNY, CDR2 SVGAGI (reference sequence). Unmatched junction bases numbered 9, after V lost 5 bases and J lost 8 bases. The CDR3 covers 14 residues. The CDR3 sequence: CASSTDRGSVGYTF. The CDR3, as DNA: TGTGCCAGCAGTACCGACAGGGGGTCGGTCGGCTACACCTTC.

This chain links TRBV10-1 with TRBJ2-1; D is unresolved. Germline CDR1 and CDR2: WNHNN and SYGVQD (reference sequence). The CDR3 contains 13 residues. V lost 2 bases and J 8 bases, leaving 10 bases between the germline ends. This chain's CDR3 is CASSEQSIYEQFF. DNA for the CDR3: TGCGCCAGCAGTGAGCAGTCAATCTATGAGCAGTTCTTC.

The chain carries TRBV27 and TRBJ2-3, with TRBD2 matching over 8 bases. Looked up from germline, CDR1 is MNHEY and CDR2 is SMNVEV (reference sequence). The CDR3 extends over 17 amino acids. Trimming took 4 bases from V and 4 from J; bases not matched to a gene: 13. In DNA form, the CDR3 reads TGTGCCAGCAGTTCACCTCCCGGGCGGGAGGCCCCAGATACGCAGTATTTT. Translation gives CASSSPPGREAPDTQYF.

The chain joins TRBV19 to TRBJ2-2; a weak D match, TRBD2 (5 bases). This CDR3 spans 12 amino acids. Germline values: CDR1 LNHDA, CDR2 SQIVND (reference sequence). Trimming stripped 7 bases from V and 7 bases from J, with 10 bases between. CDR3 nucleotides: TGTGCCAGTATATCACGGGACGGGGAGCTGTTTTTT. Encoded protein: CASISRDGELFF.

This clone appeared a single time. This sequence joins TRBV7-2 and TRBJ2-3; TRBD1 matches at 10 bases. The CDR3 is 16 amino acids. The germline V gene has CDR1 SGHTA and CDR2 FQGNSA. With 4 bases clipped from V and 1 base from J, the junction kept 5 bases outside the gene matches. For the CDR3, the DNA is TGTGCCAGCAGCTCGACAGGGGGCGATGGCACAGATACGCAGTATTTT. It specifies CASSSTGGDGTDTQYF.

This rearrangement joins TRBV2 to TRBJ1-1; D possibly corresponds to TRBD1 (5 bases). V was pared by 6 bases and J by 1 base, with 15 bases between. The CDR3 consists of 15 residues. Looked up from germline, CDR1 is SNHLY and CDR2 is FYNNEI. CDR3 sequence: CASSPLGRANTEAFF. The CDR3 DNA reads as TGTGCCAGCAGCCCTTTGGGCAGGGCGAACACTGAAGCTTTCTTT.

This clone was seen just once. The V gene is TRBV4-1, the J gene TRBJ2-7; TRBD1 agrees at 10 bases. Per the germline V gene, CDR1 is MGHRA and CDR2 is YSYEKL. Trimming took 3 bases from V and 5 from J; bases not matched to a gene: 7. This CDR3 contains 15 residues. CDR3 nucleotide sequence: TGCGCCAGCAGCCACCCCGGGACAGGGGTCCACGAGCAGTACTTC. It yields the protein CASSHPGTGVHEQYF.

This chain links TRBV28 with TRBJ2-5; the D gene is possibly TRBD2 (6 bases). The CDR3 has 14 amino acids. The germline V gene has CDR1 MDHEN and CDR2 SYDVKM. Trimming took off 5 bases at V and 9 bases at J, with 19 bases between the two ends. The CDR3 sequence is CASSPLRGVGAQYF. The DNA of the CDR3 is TGTGCCAGCAGTCCACTACGCGGGGTGGGGGCCCAGTACTTC.

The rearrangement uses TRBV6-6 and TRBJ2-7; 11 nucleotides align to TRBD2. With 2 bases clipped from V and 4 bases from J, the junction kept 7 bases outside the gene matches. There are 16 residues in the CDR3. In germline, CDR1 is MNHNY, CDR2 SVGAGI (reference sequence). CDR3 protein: CASSYVTGTSGYEQYF. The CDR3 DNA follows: TGTGCCAGCAGTTACGTAACCGGGACTAGCGGATACGAGCAGTACTTC.

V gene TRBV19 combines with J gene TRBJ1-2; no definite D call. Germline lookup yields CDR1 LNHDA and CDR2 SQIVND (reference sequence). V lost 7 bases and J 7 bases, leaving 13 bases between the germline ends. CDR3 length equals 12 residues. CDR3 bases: TGTGCCAGTACCTCTAAGTCCGGTGGCTACACCTTC. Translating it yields CASTSKSGGYTF.

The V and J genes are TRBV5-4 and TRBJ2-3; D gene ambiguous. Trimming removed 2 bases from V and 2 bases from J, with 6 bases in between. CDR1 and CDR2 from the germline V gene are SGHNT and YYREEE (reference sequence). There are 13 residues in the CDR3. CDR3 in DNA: TGTGCCAGCAGCTTATCCTCCACAGATACGCAGTATTTT. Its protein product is CASSLSSTDTQYF.

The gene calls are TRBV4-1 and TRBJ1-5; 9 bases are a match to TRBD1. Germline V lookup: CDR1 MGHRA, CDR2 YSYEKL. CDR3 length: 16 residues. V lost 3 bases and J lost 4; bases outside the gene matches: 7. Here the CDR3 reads CASSHPDRGENQPQHF. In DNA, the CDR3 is TGCGCCAGCAGCCACCCGGACAGGGGAGAAAATCAGCCCCAGCATTTT.

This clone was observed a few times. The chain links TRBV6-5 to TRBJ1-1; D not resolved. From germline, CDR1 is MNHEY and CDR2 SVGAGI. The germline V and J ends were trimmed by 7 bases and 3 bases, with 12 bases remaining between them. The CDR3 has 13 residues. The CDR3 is CASTRRIDTEAFF. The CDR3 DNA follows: TGTGCCAGCACCCGGAGGATTGACACTGAAGCTTTCTTT.

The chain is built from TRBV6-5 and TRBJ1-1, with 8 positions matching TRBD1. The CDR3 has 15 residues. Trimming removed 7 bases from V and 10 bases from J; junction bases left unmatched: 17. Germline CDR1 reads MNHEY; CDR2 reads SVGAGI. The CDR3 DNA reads TGTGCCAGCAAATACACGGGACAGGCCATAGGGGGAGCTTTCTTT. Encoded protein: CASKYTGQAIGGAFF.

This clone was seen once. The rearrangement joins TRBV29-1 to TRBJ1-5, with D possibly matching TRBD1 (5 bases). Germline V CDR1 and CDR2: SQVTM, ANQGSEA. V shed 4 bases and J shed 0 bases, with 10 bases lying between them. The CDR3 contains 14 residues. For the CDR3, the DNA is TGCAGCGTTGCCACAGGTTATAGCAATCAGCCCCAGCATTTT. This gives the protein CSVATGYSNQPQHF.

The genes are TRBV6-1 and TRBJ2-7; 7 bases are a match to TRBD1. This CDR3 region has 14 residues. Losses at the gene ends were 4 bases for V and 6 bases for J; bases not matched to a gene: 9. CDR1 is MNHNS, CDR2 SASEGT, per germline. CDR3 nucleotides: TGTGCCAGCAGTGCTACGACAGGGTCCGGCGAGCAGTACTTC. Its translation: CASSATTGSGEQYF.

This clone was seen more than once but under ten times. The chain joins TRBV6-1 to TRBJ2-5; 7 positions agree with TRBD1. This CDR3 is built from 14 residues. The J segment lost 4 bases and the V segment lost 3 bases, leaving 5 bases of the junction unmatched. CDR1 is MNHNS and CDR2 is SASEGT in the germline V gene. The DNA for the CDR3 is TGTGCCAGCAGTGAGTGGACAGGCCGAGAGACCCAGTACTTC. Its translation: CASSEWTGRETQYF.

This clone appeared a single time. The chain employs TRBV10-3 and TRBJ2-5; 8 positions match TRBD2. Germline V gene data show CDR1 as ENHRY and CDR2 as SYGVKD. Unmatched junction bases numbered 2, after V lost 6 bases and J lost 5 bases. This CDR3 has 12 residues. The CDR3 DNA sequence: TGTGCCATCAGGGCTAGCGGGGAGACCCAGTACTTC. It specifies CAIRASGETQYF.

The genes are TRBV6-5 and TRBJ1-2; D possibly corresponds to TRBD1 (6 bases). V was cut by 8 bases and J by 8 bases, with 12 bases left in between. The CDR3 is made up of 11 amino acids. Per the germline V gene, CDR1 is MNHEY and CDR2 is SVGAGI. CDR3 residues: CASAGVGGYTF. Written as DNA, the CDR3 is TGTGCCAGCGCAGGGGTTGGCGGCTACACCTTC.